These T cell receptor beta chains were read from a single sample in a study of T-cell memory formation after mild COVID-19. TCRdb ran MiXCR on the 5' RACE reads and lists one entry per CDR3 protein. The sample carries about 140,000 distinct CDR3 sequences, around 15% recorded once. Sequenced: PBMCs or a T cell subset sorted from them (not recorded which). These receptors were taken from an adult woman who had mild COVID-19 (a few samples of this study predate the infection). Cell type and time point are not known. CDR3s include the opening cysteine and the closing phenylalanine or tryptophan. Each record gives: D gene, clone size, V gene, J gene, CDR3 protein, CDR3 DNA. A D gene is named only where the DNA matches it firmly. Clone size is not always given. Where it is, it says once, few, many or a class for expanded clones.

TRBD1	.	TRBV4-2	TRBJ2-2	CASSQEGTGVLTGELFF	TGTGCCAGCAGCCAAGAGGGGACAGGGGTATTGACCGGGGAGCTGTTTTTT
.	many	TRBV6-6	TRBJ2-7	CASSGTAYEQYF	TGCGCCAGCAGCGGGACAGCTTACGAGCAGTACTTC
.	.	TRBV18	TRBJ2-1	CASSPETAYNEQFF	TGTGCCAGCTCACCCGAAACAGCCTACAATGAGCAGTTCTTC
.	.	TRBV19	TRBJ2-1	CASSFGHNEQFF	TGTGCCAGTAGTTTCGGGCACAATGAGCAGTTCTTC
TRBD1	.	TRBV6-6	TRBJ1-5	CATERGTGNFNQPQHF	TGTGCCACCGAAAGAGGGACAGGTAACTTCAATCAGCCCCAGCATTTT
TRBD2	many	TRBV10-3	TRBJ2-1	CAIGDPGLVNEQFF	TGTGCCATCGGCGATCCGGGACTAGTGAATGAGCAGTTCTTC
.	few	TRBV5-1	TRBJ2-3	CASSLVPGGAVTADTQYF	TGCGCCAGCAGCTTGGTACCTGGGGGGGCGGTGACAGCAGATACGCAGTATTTT
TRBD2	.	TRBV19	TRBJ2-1	CASSRTSGSIWNEQFF	TGTGCCAGTAGCCGGACTAGCGGGAGCATCTGGAATGAGCAGTTCTTC
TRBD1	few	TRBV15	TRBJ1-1	CATSRDGLPGQGSYAFF	TGTGCCACCAGCAGAGATGGGCTTCCGGGACAGGGTTCGTACGCTTTCTTT
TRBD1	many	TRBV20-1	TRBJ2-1	CSQQGASYNEQFF	TGCAGTCAACAGGGGGCCTCGTACAATGAGCAGTTCTTC
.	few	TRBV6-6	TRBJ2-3	CASSYPPGGPLTDTQYF	TGTGCCAGCAGTTACCCACCGGGGGGCCCTCTCACAGATACGCAGTATTTT
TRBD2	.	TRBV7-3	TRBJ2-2	CASSRSGKNTGELFF	TGTGCCAGCAGCCGTAGCGGGAAGAACACCGGGGAGCTGTTTTTT